This T cell receptor beta chain stems from a study of spatial heterogeneity in lung cancer. Time point denoted: sample taken at primary tumor resection. The cohort: approximately 74 early-stage, untreated non-small cell lung cancer patients. Germline V gene lookup returns CDR1 SGHTA and CDR2 FQGNSA. The CDR3 loop spans 16 amino acids. V was pared by 1 base and J by 3 bases, with 15 bases between. Ten or more counts support this clonotype. Its specificity is unknown. The study, taken as a whole, reports: Counts that tracked tumor mutation counts were those of expanded intratumoral alpha and beta TCRs.

A unique molecular identifier was attached to every TCR cDNA molecule. Each CDR3 protein gets one entry after TCRdb re-called the 5' RACE reads with MiXCR. The sample consists of 7,000 to 9,500 distinct CDR3 sequences, roughly 5.5% of them appearing once. The sample consisted of lung tumor tissue, taken at surgery. This TCR was sampled from a female donor with early-stage non-small cell lung cancer. The chain links TRBV7-2 to TRBJ2-5; D is possibly TRBD1 or TRBD2 (5 bases each). DNA of the CDR3: TGTGCCAGCAGCTTAGTTCCAGAGGGGCAAAAAGAGACCCAGTACTTC. The encoded protein is CASSLVPEGQKETQYF. Drawing the rest from reference TRBV7-2 and TRBJ2-5, the complete variable domain is GAGVSQSPSNKVTEKGKDVELRCDPISGHTALYWYRQSLGQGLEFLIYFQGNSAPDKSGLPSDRFSAERTGGSVSTLTIQRTQQEDSAVYLCASSLVPEGQKETQYFGPGTRLLVL.